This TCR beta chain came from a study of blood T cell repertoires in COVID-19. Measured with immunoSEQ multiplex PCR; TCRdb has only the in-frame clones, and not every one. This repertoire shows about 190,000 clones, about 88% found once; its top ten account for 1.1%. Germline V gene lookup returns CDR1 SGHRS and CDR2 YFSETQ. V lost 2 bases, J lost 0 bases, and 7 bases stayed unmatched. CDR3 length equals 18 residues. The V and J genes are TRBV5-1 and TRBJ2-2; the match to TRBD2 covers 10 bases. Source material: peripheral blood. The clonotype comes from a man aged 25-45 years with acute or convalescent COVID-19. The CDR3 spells CASSFTGTSVSNTGELFF. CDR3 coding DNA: TGCGCCAGCAGCTTTACCGGGACTAGCGTTTCGAACACCGGGGAGCTGTTTTTT.